This T cell receptor beta chain derives from a study of OX40 agonist ivuxolimab in advanced cancers. At the level of the study: A diagnosis of hepatocellular carcinoma, melanoma, renal cell or head and neck cancer was present in dose-escalation patients. General study results and limits: Expanded peripheral T cell antigen specificity was not determined.

This clone was detected only once. Antigen: not known. No patient had autoimmune disease or received systemic immunosuppression. Data came from immunoSEQ multiplex PCR; TCRdb stores just in-frame clones and leaves some out. The table includes about 64,000 clones, about 80% detected once. Germline V gives CDR1 SNHLY, CDR2 FYNNEI. J gave up 5 bases and V 11 bases, and 9 bases lay outside the gene matches. CDR3 length: 13 amino acids. The material sequenced was CD4+ or CD8+ T cells sorted from blood, taken in a trial of the OX40 agonist ivuxolimab. The sequence derives from an adult with an advanced solid tumor such as melanoma, head and neck, liver or kidney cancer. The chain recombines TRBV2 with TRBJ2-5, with 9 bases matching TRBD1. The CDR3: CAGTGQGFETQYF. The CDR3 DNA reads as TGTGCCGGCACGGGACAGGGTTTTGAGACCCAGTACTTC.